The subject of this entry is one TCR beta chain. Trimming cost V 6 bases and J 2 bases, with 8 bases left between them. Germline CDR1 is SGHRS and CDR2 is YFSETQ. This CDR3 is built from 13 residues. The data stem from a study of blood T cell repertoires in COVID-19. Looking at the study overall: The United States, Italy and Spain were the sources of the acute and convalescent COVID-19 samples. PBMCs, B-cell-depleted T cells, or T cells provided the cDNA or gDNA that made up the material.

Under the authors' procedure: Cell counts per sample came from amplifying reference gene primers. Using immunoSEQ multiplex PCR, the repertoire was profiled, and TCRdb retains in-frame clones only, with some absent. V and J calls plus clone size are reproduced from that table; the DNA served to infer D and trimming. The profile shows about 240,000 clones, over 75% of them singletons. The receptor's source is a man aged 30 to 39 who had recovered from COVID-19. The J gene is TRBJ2-2, the V gene TRBV5-1; a weak D match, TRBD1 (6 bases). The sample comprised peripheral blood. CDR3 DNA sequence: TGCGCCAGCACCGGGACAAACACCGGGGAGCTGTTTTTT. Residues: CASTGTNTGELFF.